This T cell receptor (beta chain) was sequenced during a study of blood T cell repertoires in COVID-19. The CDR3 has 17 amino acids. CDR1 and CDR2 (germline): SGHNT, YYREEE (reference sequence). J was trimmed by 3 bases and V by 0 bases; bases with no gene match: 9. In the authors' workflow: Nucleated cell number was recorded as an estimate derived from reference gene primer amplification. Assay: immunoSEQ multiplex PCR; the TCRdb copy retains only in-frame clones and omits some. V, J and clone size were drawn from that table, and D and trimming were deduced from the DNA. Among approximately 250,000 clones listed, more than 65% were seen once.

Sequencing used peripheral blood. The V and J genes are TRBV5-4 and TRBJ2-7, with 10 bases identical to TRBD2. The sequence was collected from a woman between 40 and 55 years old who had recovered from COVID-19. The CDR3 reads CASSLGSGGATFYEQYF. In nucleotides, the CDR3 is TGTGCCAGCAGCTTGGGGAGCGGGGGGGCCACTTTCTACGAGCAGTACTTC.